These 14 T cell receptor beta chains were all obtained from the same sample, sequenced in a study of blood T cell repertoires in COVID-19 (dated by TCRdb to 2020 to 2021). Library preparation was by the immunoSEQ multiplex PCR assay. TCRdb retrieved this table from immuneACCESS and kept in-frame rearrangements only. Not all clones are present; in checked studies, unresolved V genes account for under half, and no reason is known for the remainder. Recorded for this sample are more than 150,000 clones; over 70% of them occurred a single time. The ten top clones hold 14% of the sample. The sequenced material came from PBMCs or T cells enriched from blood (not recorded which). Source of these receptors: a man in his 60s who had been exposed to COVID-19.

This clone was observed a few times. This chain uses TRBV6-9 with TRBJ1-1, with D possibly matching TRBD1 (5 bases). The length of the CDR3 is 15 residues. Germline V gene sequence: CDR1 MNHGY, CDR2 SVAAGI. Deletions cut 5 bases from V and 1 base from J, with 14 bases between. DNA of the CDR3: TGTGCCAGCAGTGGGCCAGGCGGGGCGAACACTGAAGCTTTCTTT. Its protein is CASSGPGGANTEAFF.

The rearrangement links TRBV5-4 to TRBJ2-2; 12 bases are shared with TRBD2. With V trimmed by 5 bases and J by 1 base, 3 bases remained unmatched. The CDR3 is 16 amino acids. Germline V gene data show CDR1 as SGHNT and CDR2 as YYREEE (reference sequence). The CDR3 here is CASRATSGRNTGELFF. The CDR3 nucleotides are TGTGCCAGCAGGGCGACTAGCGGGAGGAACACCGGGGAGCTGTTTTTT.

In its sample, this clone was seen a few times. V is TRBV14 and J is TRBJ2-7; 13 bases are a match to TRBD2. Germline CDR1 SGHDN, CDR2 FVKESK. This CDR3 region has 19 residues. Losses at the gene ends were 3 bases for V and 0 bases for J; bases not matched to a gene: 11. The CDR3 nucleotides read TGTGCCAGCAGCCATAAGATTGGGACTAGCGGGAAGAGCTCCTACGAGCAGTACTTC. Protein sequence: CASSHKIGTSGKSSYEQYF.

The chain carries TRBV6-5 and TRBJ1-2, with 7 bases identical to TRBD1. Trimming removed 4 bases from V and 2 bases from J; junction bases left unmatched: 10. Germline-derived CDR1 and CDR2 are MNHEY and SVGAGI. The length of the CDR3 is 16 residues. CDR3 nucleotides: TGTGCCAGCAGTTCCCCTCGGAGGGGGCAGAACTATGGCTACACCTTC. It translates to CASSSPRRGQNYGYTF.

This chain connects TRBV5-6 to TRBJ2-5; D call uncertain. V was clipped by 0 bases and J by 5 bases, with 11 bases between them. This CDR3 has 14 amino acids. Germline values: CDR1 SGHDT, CDR2 YYEEEE. The CDR3 nucleotides are TGTGCCAGCAGCTTGGGACCGGGTAGGGAGACCCAGTACTTC. Residues: CASSLGPGRETQYF.

In its sample, this clone was seen once. The chain combines TRBV19 with TRBJ2-7; 10 bases agree with TRBD1. The V gene end was trimmed by 4 bases and the J gene end by 4 bases; junction bases not matched to a gene: 7. The CDR3 sequence is 15 residues long. CDR1 is LNHDA and CDR2 is SQIVND in the germline V gene (reference sequence). The CDR3 here is CASSTPGTGAYEQYF. CDR3 DNA sequence: TGTGCCAGTAGTACCCCCGGGACAGGGGCATACGAGCAGTACTTC.

The chain employs TRBV24-1 and TRBJ2-1; the match to TRBD2 covers 12 bases. After removal of 2 bases from V and 4 bases from J, the junction contained 8 bases not matched to a gene. Germline-derived CDR1 and CDR2 are KGHDR and SFDVKD. CDR3 length: 18 amino acids. The CDR3 coding sequence is TGTGCCACCAGTGATTATACTAGCGGGGGGCCCCTATACAATGAGCAGTTCTTC. This codes for CATSDYTSGGPLYNEQFF.

J is TRBJ1-1 and V is TRBV21-1. TRBV21-1 is a pseudogene. This CDR3 is built from 15 residues. CDR3: CASSEEVWLDTEAFF. Here the CDR3 DNA reads TGTGCCAGCAGCGAGGAGGTTTGGTTGGACACTGAAGCTTTCTTT.

This sequence joins TRBV19 and TRBJ1-1; TRBD1 agrees at 9 bases. The CDR3 totals 14 residues. Per the germline V gene, CDR1 is LNHDA and CDR2 is SQIVND (reference sequence). V was pared by 3 bases and J by 6 bases, with 5 bases of the junction left unmatched. The CDR3 here is CASSIGDRESEAFF. The CDR3 DNA reads TGTGCCAGTAGTATTGGGGACAGGGAGTCTGAAGCTTTCTTT.

The rearrangement uses TRBV16 and TRBJ1-1, with TRBD1 as a possible D gene (5 bases). CDR3 length equals 17 residues. Trimming removed 2 bases at V and 7 bases at J, with 23 bases between. Looked up from germline, CDR1 is KGHSY and CDR2 is FQNENV. The CDR3 DNA reads as TGTGCCAGCAGCCAACACTCTCGACAGCCGAGTCGCGGTGAAGCTTTCTTT. Amino acid sequence: CASSQHSRQPSRGEAFF.

The chain links TRBV24-1 to TRBJ1-1, with a possible D match to TRBD1 (6 bases). There are 15 residues in the CDR3. V was pared by 3 bases and J by 5 bases, with 15 bases between. Germline CDR1 KGHDR, CDR2 SFDVKD. The CDR3 here is CATSDAVQGGTEAFF. The CDR3 region has the DNA TGTGCCACCAGTGATGCTGTACAGGGAGGGACTGAAGCTTTCTTT.

V and J are TRBV5-6 and TRBJ2-1, with unresolved D. This CDR3 spans 12 amino acids. Germline V gives CDR1 SGHDT, CDR2 YYEEEE. The V and J ends lost 4 bases and 8 bases respectively, with 10 bases between them. The CDR3 protein is CASSPGRHEQFF. CDR3 sequence (DNA): TGTGCCAGCAGCCCCGGCAGGCATGAGCAGTTCTTC.

This chain connects TRBV5-8 to TRBJ2-7, with D possibly TRBD1 on 6 matching bases. V lost 4 bases, J lost 4 bases, and 18 bases lay in between. CDR1 is SGHTS and CDR2 is YDEGEE in the germline V gene. This CDR3 is built from 15 residues. The CDR3 DNA reads as TGTGCCAGCAGCAATAGCCGGGACACCCAATACGAGCAGTACTTC. Its protein is CASSNSRDTQYEQYF. The complete variable domain, with remaining parts taken from reference TRBV5-8 and TRBJ2-7, reads EAGVTQSPTHLIKTRGQQATLRCSPISGHTSVYWYQQALGLGLQFLLWYDEGEERNRGNFPPRFSGRQFPNYSSELNVNALELEDSALYLCASSNSRDTQYEQYFGPGTRLTVT.

The genes are TRBV18 and TRBJ2-2; possibly TRBD2 for D (5 bases). The CDR3 consists of 16 residues. The germline gives CDR1 KGHSH, CDR2 LQKENI. V lost 4 bases and J 2 bases, leaving 14 bases between the germline ends. DNA of the CDR3: TGTGCCAGCTCACACAAAGCGGAACGAAACACCGGGGAGCTGTTTTTT. Its translation: CASSHKAERNTGELFF.